The clone carrying this T cell receptor (beta chain) came up once. The antigen is unknown. Both 60 Vbeta primers and 13 Jbeta primers went into the PCR. This table comes from immunoSEQ multiplex PCR, and its TCRdb copy is limited to in-frame clones, with some not included. The table records about 120,000 clones, about 86% of them present only once. These data are taken from a study of cytomegalovirus exposure and HLA in healthy donors. Regarding the study as a whole: Differences between HLA loci emerged in a later analysis of TCR association rates, with DRB1 most and HLA-C fewest. Previously analyzed data showed that most TCR beta V segments were productive at a frequency of about 87% or about 30%. Association of 15,000 to 20,000 TCR beta sequences with HLA alleles was found at 0.05 false discovery rate in a later analysis.

Germline lookup yields CDR1 SEHNR and CDR2 FQNEAQ (reference sequence). V lost 4 bases to trimming and J lost 7 bases, with 7 bases between them. This CDR3 is built from 12 residues. Every donor was a healthy person donating bone marrow. This clonotype originated in a woman in her forties in good health and CMV-seronegative. The sequenced material came from PBMCs. This chain connects TRBV7-9 to TRBJ1-4; D is possibly TRBD1 (5 bases). The CDR3 nucleotides are TGTGCCAGCAGCTGGGGGGGTGAAAAACTGTTTTTT. Amino acids: CASSWGGEKLFF.